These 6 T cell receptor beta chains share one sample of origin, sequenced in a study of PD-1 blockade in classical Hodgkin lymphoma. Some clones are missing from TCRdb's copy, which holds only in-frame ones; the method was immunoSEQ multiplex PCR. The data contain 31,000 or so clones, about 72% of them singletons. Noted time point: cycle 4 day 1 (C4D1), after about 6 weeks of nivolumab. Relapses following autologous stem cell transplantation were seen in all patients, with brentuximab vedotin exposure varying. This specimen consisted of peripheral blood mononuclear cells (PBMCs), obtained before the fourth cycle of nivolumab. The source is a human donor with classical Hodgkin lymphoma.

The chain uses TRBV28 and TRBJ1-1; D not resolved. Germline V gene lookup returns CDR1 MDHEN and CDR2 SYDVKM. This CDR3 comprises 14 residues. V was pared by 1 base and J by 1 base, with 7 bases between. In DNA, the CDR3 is TGTGCCAGCAGTTTATCCCTGCAGAACACTGAAGCTTTCTTT. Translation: CASSLSLQNTEAFF.

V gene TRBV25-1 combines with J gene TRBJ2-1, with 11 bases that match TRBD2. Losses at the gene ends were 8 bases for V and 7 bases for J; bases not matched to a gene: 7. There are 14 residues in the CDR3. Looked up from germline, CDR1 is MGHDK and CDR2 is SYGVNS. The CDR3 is CASWGLAEGNEQFF. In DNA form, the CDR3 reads TGTGCCAGCTGGGGACTAGCGGAGGGGAATGAGCAGTTCTTC.

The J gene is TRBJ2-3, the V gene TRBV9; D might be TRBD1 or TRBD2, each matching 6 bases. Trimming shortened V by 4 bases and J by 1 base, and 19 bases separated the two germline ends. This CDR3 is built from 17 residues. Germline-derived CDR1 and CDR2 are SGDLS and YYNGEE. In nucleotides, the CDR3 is TGTGCCAGCAGCCCAGGGGAGCGGGTATCTGGCACAGATACGCAGTATTTT. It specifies CASSPGERVSGTDTQYF.

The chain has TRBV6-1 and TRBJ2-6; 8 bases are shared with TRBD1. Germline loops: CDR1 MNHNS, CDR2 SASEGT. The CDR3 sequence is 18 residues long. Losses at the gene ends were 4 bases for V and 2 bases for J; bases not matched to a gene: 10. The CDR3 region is CASSGSDRGLAGANVLTF. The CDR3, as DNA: TGTGCCAGCAGTGGGTCCGACAGGGGTCTTGCTGGGGCCAACGTCCTGACTTTC.

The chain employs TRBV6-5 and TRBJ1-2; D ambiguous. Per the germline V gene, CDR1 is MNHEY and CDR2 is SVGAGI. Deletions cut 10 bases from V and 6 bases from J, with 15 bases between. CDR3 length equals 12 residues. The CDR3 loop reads CATLRRRDGYTF. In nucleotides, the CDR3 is TGTGCCACGCTGCGAAGACGGGATGGCTACACCTTC.

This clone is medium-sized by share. In nucleotides, the CDR3 is TGTGCCAGCAGCTTAGTTCTGGGGGGCGCAGAAGCTTTCTTT. Translating gives CASSLVLGGAEAFF. The chain carries TRBV7-9 and TRBJ1-1; D is perhaps TRBD1 (6 bases). CDR3 length equals 14 residues. V was shortened by 1 base and J by 8 bases, with 14 bases between the two germline ends. Germline V lookup: CDR1 SEHNR, CDR2 FQNEAQ (reference sequence). The full variable domain, its missing parts supplied by reference TRBV7-9 and TRBJ1-1, is DTGVSQNPRHKITKRGQNVTFRCDPISEHNRLYWYRQTLGQGPEFLTYFQNEAQLEKSRLLSDRFSAERPKGSFSTLEIQRTEQGDSAMYLCASSLVLGGAEAFFGQGTRLTVV.